This TCR beta chain was captured in a study of CD8 T cells in ankylosing spondylitis. Remarks on this clonotype: The antigen is unknown.

Findings and limits, study-wide: Several highly homologous variants made up a TCR beta motif, and this motif appeared characteristic of ankylosing spondylitis blood. Significantly higher representation of disease-linked clones was reported for matched ankylosing spondylitis synovial fluid. CD8+ by phenotype, disease-linked clones were relatively rare in peripheral blood. Earlier literature documents some of the motif variants in reactive arthritis synovial fluid and blood.

TCRdb fed the 5' RACE reads into MiXCR, producing one record per CDR3 protein. The sample yields roughly 250,000 distinct CDR3 sequences, roughly 10% seen once. V was pared by 6 bases and J by 8 bases, with 14 bases of the junction left unmatched. Germline V gives CDR1 DFQATT, CDR2 SNEGSKA (reference sequence). The CDR3 is 15 amino acids. What was sequenced was blood, either unsorted or a sorted T cell fraction (not recorded which). This chain uses TRBV20-1 with TRBJ2-1; the match to TRBD2 covers 9 bases. This receptor was taken from a male donor with ankylosing spondylitis or in good health (not recorded which). The CDR3: CSAEKGGGGRDEQFF. In DNA, the CDR3 is TGCAGTGCGGAAAAGGGCGGGGGGGGTAGGGATGAGCAGTTCTTC.